This T cell receptor beta chain was recovered during a study of blood T cell repertoires in COVID-19. Study-level background: Nucleic acid was either cDNA or gDNA, and it came from T cells, B-cell-depleted T cells, or PBMCs.

Assay used: immunoSEQ multiplex PCR; TCRdb lists only in-frame clones, some missing. The sample holds roughly 160,000 clones, 65% to 90% seen once. CDR1 is LNHDA and CDR2 is SQIVND in the germline V gene (reference sequence). Trimming removed 5 bases from V and 7 bases from J; junction bases left unmatched: 21. The CDR3 runs 20 residues. The sequence was collected from a man aged 60-69 years with acute or convalescent COVID-19. J is TRBJ2-1 and V is TRBV19; 12 nucleotides line up with TRBD2. Sequences were obtained from peripheral blood. The CDR3 DNA follows: TGTGCCAGTAGTCCACTCTCTACCCATCTACTAGCGGGAGGAAAGAATGAGCAGTTCTTC. Translating gives CASSPLSTHLLAGGKNEQFF.